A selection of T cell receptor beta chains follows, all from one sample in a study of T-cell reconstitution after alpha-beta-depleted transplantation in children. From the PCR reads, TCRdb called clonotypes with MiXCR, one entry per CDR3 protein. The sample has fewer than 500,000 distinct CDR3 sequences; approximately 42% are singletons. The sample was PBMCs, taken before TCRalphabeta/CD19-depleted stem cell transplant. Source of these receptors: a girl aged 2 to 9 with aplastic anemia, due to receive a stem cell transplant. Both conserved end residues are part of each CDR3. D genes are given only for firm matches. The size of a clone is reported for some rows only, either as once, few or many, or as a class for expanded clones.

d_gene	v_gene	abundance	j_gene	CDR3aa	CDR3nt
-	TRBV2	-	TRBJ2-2	CASSEAWQGTGELFF	TGTGCCAGCAGTGAAGCATGGCAGGGCACCGGGGAGCTGTTTTTT
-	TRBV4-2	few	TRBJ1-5	CASSQDRREGQPQHF	TGTGCCAGCAGCCAAGATCGGAGGGAAGGGCAGCCCCAGCATTTT
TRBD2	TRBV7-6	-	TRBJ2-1	CASSFPSGSRNEQFF	TGTGCCAGCAGCTTCCCTAGCGGGAGTCGGAATGAGCAGTTCTTC
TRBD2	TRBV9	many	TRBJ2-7	CASSAGGLAATYEQYF	TGTGCCAGCAGCGCCGGGGGACTAGCGGCTACCTACGAGCAGTACTTC
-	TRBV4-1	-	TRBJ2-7	CASSQGWGRYEQYF	TGCGCCAGCAGCCAAGGCTGGGGGCGGTACGAGCAGTACTTC
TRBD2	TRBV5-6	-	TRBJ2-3	CASSDVVTGGGDTQYF	TGTGCCAGCAGCGACGTCGTGACGGGGGGGGGAGATACGCAGTATTTT
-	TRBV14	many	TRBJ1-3	CASSQGGTGNTIYF	TGTGCCAGCAGCCAAGGGGGGACTGGAAACACCATATATTTT
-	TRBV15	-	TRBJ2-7	CATIGDMRAYEQYF	TGTGCCACCATCGGGGACATGCGAGCCTACGAGCAGTACTTC
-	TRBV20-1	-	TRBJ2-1	CRARGTGRRSYNEQFF	TGCCGTGCAAGAGGTACGGGCCGCCGCTCCTACAATGAGCAGTTCTTC
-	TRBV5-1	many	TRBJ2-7	CASSLGRNSYEQYF	TGCGCCAGCAGCTTGGGCCGGAACTCCTACGAGCAGTACTTC
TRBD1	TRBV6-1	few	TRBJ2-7	CASSPGTGSSYEQYF	TGTGCCAGCAGTCCCGGGACAGGGAGCTCCTACGAGCAGTACTTC
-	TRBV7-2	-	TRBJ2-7	CASNPQGTTRGYEQYF	TGTGCCAGCAACCCCCAAGGAACCACCCGAGGCTACGAGCAGTACTTC
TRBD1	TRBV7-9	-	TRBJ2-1	CASSWGQGAPNEQFF	TGTGCCAGCAGCTGGGGACAGGGGGCCCCCAATGAGCAGTTCTTC
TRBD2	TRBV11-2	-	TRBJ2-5	CASSPQLAGGLKTQYF	TGTGCCAGCAGCCCTCAACTAGCGGGGGGGTTGAAGACCCAGTACTTC
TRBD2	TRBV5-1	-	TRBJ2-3	CASSLGPSGRGTDTQYF	TGCGCCAGCAGCTTGGGCCCTAGCGGGAGAGGCACAGATACGCAGTATTTT
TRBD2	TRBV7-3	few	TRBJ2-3	CASSRTLAGGDTQYF	TGTGCCAGCAGCCGAACACTAGCGGGAGGGGATACGCAGTATTTT
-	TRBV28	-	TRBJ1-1	CASSKQDSLEAFF	TGTGCCAGCAGTAAACAGGACAGCCTTGAGGCTTTCTTT
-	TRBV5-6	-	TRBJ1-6	CASSVRNTASPLHF	TGTGCCAGCAGCGTACGGAATACGGCATCACCCCTCCACTTT
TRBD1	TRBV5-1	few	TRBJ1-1	CASSGGQGNEAFF	TGCGCCAGCAGCGGGGGACAGGGCAATGAAGCTTTCTTT
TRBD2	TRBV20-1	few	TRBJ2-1	CSARTSGRVGEQFF	TGCAGTGCTAGAACTAGCGGGAGGGTTGGGGAGCAGTTCTTC
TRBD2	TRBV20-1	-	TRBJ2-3	CSAPGLSTDTQYF	TGCAGTGCTCCGGGACTAAGCACAGATACGCAGTATTTT
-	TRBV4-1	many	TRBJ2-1	CASSQVAHEQFF	TGCGCCAGCAGCCAAGTCGCCCATGAGCAGTTCTTC
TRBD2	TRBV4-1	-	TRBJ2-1	CASSPVLRGGYNEQFF	TGCGCCAGCAGCCCCGTCTTGCGGGGGGGCTACAATGAGCAGTTCTTC
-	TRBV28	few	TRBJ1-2	CATPRVPYGYTF	TGTGCCACCCCCCGAGTCCCCTATGGCTACACCTTC
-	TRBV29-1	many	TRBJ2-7	CSVGEVQGEGSYEQYF	TGCAGCGTTGGGGAGGTTCAGGGAGAGGGCTCCTACGAGCAGTACTTC
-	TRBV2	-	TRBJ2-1	CASSEKGTGLMFF	TGTGCCAGCAGTGAAAAGGGGACTGGACTAATGTTCTTC
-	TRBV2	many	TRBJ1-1	CASRRGERNTEAFF	TGTGCCAGCAGGAGGGGAGAGAGGAACACTGAAGCTTTCTTT
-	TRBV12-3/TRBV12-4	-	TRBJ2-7	CASSWYQGTSYEQYF	TGTGCCAGCAGTTGGTACCAGGGTACCTCCTACGAGCAGTACTTC
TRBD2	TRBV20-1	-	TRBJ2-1	CSARGASGRGFEQFF	TGCAGTGCTAGAGGGGCTAGCGGGAGAGGGTTTGAGCAGTTCTTC
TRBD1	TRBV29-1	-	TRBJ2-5	CSAVRDRAPRETQYF	TGCAGCGCCGTCCGGGACAGGGCCCCTCGTGAGACCCAGTACTTC
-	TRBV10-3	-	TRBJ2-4	CAISETGKNIQYF	TGTGCCATCAGTGAGACAGGAAAAAACATTCAGTACTTC
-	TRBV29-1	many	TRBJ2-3	CSVEVADPTAADTQYF	TGCAGCGTTGAAGTCGCGGACCCGACCGCGGCAGATACGCAGTATTTT
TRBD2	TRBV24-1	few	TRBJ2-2	CATSNPREEPNTGELFF	TGTGCCACCAGTAACCCTCGGGAGGAGCCGAACACCGGGGAGCTGTTTTTT
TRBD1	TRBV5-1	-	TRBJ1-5	CASSFGTGSGQPQHF	TGCGCCAGCAGCTTCGGGACAGGGTCAGGTCAGCCCCAGCATTTT